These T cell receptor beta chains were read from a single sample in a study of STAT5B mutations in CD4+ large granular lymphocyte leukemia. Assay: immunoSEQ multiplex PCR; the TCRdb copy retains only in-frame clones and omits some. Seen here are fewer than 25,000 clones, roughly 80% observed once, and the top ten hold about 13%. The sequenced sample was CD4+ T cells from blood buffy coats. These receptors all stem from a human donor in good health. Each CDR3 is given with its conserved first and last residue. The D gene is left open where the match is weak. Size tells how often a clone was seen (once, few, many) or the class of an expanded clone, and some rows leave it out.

CDR3 protein: CASSSWVGNEQYF; CDR3 DNA: TGTGCCAGTAGTTCATGGGTCGGTAACGAGCAGTACTTC; CDR3 length: 13; J gene: TRBJ2-7; D gene: .; clone size: .; V gene: TRBV19
CDR3 protein: CASSTGGEGNQPQHF; CDR3 DNA: TGTGCCAGCAGTACAGGGGGCGAAGGCAATCAGCCCCAGCATTTT; CDR3 length: 15; J gene: TRBJ1-5; D gene: TRBD1; clone size: .; V gene: TRBV2
CDR3 protein: CASAQREGTYEQYF; CDR3 DNA: TGTGCCAGCGCACAGCGGGAGGGCACCTACGAGCAGTACTTC; CDR3 length: 14; J gene: TRBJ2-7; D gene: TRBD2; clone size: .; V gene: TRBV6-5
CDR3 protein: CASPRSGEGRRNEQFF; CDR3 DNA: TGTGCCAGCCCCCGCTCCGGGGAGGGCCGTCGGAATGAGCAGTTCTTC; CDR3 length: 16; J gene: TRBJ2-1; D gene: TRBD2; clone size: .; V gene: TRBV2
CDR3 protein: CASSPWSASTDTQYF; CDR3 DNA: TGTGCCAGCAGCCCCTGGAGTGCTAGCACAGATACGCAGTATTTT; CDR3 length: 15; J gene: TRBJ2-3; D gene: .; clone size: .; V gene: TRBV27
CDR3 protein: CASSPDRDRGTEAFF; CDR3 DNA: TGTGCCAGCTCGCCCGACAGGGATCGGGGGACTGAAGCTTTCTTT; CDR3 length: 15; J gene: TRBJ1-1; D gene: TRBD1; clone size: .; V gene: TRBV18
CDR3 protein: CASSQPRVTDSSYEQYF; CDR3 DNA: TGCGCCAGCAGCCAACCCCGTGTTACGGACAGTTCCTACGAGCAGTACTTC; CDR3 length: 17; J gene: TRBJ2-7; D gene: .; clone size: .; V gene: TRBV4-1
CDR3 protein: CSVERGASYTF; CDR3 DNA: TGCAGCGTTGAACGGGGAGCAAGCTACACCTTC; CDR3 length: 11; J gene: TRBJ1-2; D gene: .; clone size: .; V gene: TRBV29-1
CDR3 protein: CSLDRGDVEDGYTF; CDR3 DNA: TGCAGCCTGGACAGGGGAGATGTGGAGGACGGCTACACCTTC; CDR3 length: 14; J gene: TRBJ1-2; D gene: TRBD1; clone size: few; V gene: TRBV29-1
CDR3 protein: CAWSERPNEPQHF; CDR3 DNA: TGTGCCTGGAGTGAGCGGCCGAACGAACCCCAGCATTTT; CDR3 length: 13; J gene: TRBJ1-5; D gene: .; clone size: .; V gene: TRBV30
CDR3 protein: CASTPSGGSYEQFF; CDR3 DNA: TGTGCCAGCACCCCGTCGGGCGGGAGCTATGAGCAGTTCTTC; CDR3 length: 14; J gene: TRBJ2-1; D gene: TRBD2; clone size: .; V gene: TRBV25-1
CDR3 protein: CATSSGRLTGELFF; CDR3 DNA: TGTGCCACCTCAAGCGGGAGACTGACCGGGGAGCTGTTTTTT; CDR3 length: 14; J gene: TRBJ2-2; D gene: TRBD2; clone size: once; V gene: TRBV27
CDR3 protein: CASSLQGQGYEKLFF; CDR3 DNA: TGCGCCAGCAGCCTTCAGGGGCAGGGCTATGAAAAACTGTTTTTT; CDR3 length: 15; J gene: TRBJ1-4; D gene: .; clone size: few; V gene: TRBV4-1
CDR3 protein: CAWSPMDRAAQPQHF; CDR3 DNA: TGTGCCTGGAGCCCGATGGACCGGGCCGCTCAGCCCCAGCATTTT; CDR3 length: 15; J gene: TRBJ1-5; D gene: .; clone size: .; V gene: TRBV30
CDR3 protein: CASSLAGANTDTQYF; CDR3 DNA: TGTGCCAGCAGCTTAGCAGGAGCGAACACAGATACGCAGTATTTT; CDR3 length: 15; J gene: TRBJ2-3; D gene: .; clone size: .; V gene: TRBV7-8
CDR3 protein: CASSNQGSGNQPQHF; CDR3 DNA: TGTGCCAGCAGTAACCAGGGGAGTGGCAATCAGCCCCAGCATTTT; CDR3 length: 15; J gene: TRBJ1-5; D gene: .; clone size: .; V gene: TRBV27
CDR3 protein: CASRRGQGYNSPLHF; CDR3 DNA: TGTGCCAGTAGGAGAGGACAGGGGTATAATTCACCCCTCCACTTT; CDR3 length: 15; J gene: TRBJ1-6; D gene: TRBD1; clone size: .; V gene: TRBV19
CDR3 protein: CASRAGLAGVGEQFF; CDR3 DNA: TGTGCCAGCAGGGCTGGACTAGCGGGAGTCGGTGAGCAGTTCTTC; CDR3 length: 15; J gene: TRBJ2-1; D gene: TRBD2; clone size: .; V gene: TRBV6-1
CDR3 protein: CASSLNPAGMQETQYF; CDR3 DNA: TGTGCCAGCAGCTTAAACCCAGCGGGAATGCAAGAGACCCAGTACTTC; CDR3 length: 16; J gene: TRBJ2-5; D gene: TRBD2; clone size: .; V gene: TRBV7-6
CDR3 protein: CASSVDISGSSYNEQFF; CDR3 DNA: TGTGCCAGCAGCGTAGACATTAGCGGGAGTTCCTACAATGAGCAGTTCTTC; CDR3 length: 17; J gene: TRBJ2-1; D gene: TRBD2; clone size: once; V gene: TRBV9
CDR3 protein: CASSQVAGKSGNTIYF; CDR3 DNA: TGTGCCAGCAGCCAAGTGGCAGGGAAATCTGGAAACACCATATATTTT; CDR3 length: 16; J gene: TRBJ1-3; D gene: .; clone size: few; V gene: TRBV14
CDR3 protein: CASSRAVPNVLTF; CDR3 DNA: TGTGCCAGCAGTCGAGCAGTTCCCAACGTCCTGACTTTC; CDR3 length: 13; J gene: TRBJ2-6; D gene: .; clone size: .; V gene: TRBV6-5
CDR3 protein: CAWSPRLAGDQETQYF; CDR3 DNA: TGTGCCTGGTCTCCTAGACTAGCGGGAGACCAAGAGACCCAGTACTTC; CDR3 length: 16; J gene: TRBJ2-5; D gene: TRBD2; clone size: .; V gene: TRBV30
CDR3 protein: CASTWTSVAKNIQYF; CDR3 DNA: TGTGCCAGCACTTGGACTAGTGTAGCCAAAAACATTCAGTACTTC; CDR3 length: 15; J gene: TRBJ2-4; D gene: TRBD2; clone size: .; V gene: TRBV2
CDR3 protein: CAWSGGDQETQYF; CDR3 DNA: TGTGCCTGGAGTGGTGGGGATCAAGAGACCCAGTACTTC; CDR3 length: 13; J gene: TRBJ2-5; D gene: .; clone size: .; V gene: TRBV30
CDR3 protein: CASSMRDRGVYEQYF; CDR3 DNA: TGTGCCAGTAGTATGCGAGACAGGGGGGTTTACGAGCAGTACTTC; CDR3 length: 15; J gene: TRBJ2-7; D gene: TRBD1; clone size: once; V gene: TRBV19
CDR3 protein: CASSPGHLRETYEQYF; CDR3 DNA: TGTGCCAGCAGCCCAGGTCACCTTCGGGAGACCTACGAGCAGTACTTC; CDR3 length: 16; J gene: TRBJ2-7; D gene: .; clone size: .; V gene: TRBV21-1
CDR3 protein: CASSPPGLEADTGELFF; CDR3 DNA: TGTGCCAGCTCACCACCGGGACTAGAAGCCGACACCGGGGAGCTGTTTTTT; CDR3 length: 17; J gene: TRBJ2-2; D gene: TRBD2; clone size: .; V gene: TRBV18
CDR3 protein: CASSPAADTHGYTF; CDR3 DNA: TGTGCCAGCTCACCGGCAGCCGACACGCATGGCTACACCTTC; CDR3 length: 14; J gene: TRBJ1-2; D gene: .; clone size: .; V gene: TRBV18
CDR3 protein: CASSSQTSAEQYF; CDR3 DNA: TGTGCCAGTAGTTCCCAGACTAGCGCCGAGCAGTATTTT; CDR3 length: 13; J gene: TRBJ2-3; D gene: TRBD2; clone size: .; V gene: TRBV19
CDR3 protein: CASSYKVFGGYTF; CDR3 DNA: TGTGCCAGCAGCTACAAGGTGTTCGGGGGCTACACCTTC; CDR3 length: 13; J gene: TRBJ1-2; D gene: .; clone size: few; V gene: TRBV6-5
CDR3 protein: CASSGGHPYEQYF; CDR3 DNA: TGCGCCAGCAGCGGGGGACACCCCTACGAGCAGTACTTC; CDR3 length: 13; J gene: TRBJ2-7; D gene: .; clone size: .; V gene: TRBV10-2
CDR3 protein: CASSATGPLEKLFF; CDR3 DNA: TGTGCCAGCAGCGCTACAGGGCCTCTTGAAAAACTGTTTTTT; CDR3 length: 14; J gene: TRBJ1-4; D gene: .; clone size: .; V gene: TRBV7-6
CDR3 protein: CASSVDGQTYNEQFF; CDR3 DNA: TGTGCCAGCAGCGTAGATGGGCAAACCTACAATGAGCAGTTCTTC; CDR3 length: 15; J gene: TRBJ2-1; D gene: .; clone size: .; V gene: TRBV9
CDR3 protein: CASSTEGTSGNTIYF; CDR3 DNA: TGCGCCAGCAGCACGGAGGGGACCTCTGGAAACACCATATATTTT; CDR3 length: 15; J gene: TRBJ1-3; D gene: .; clone size: .; V gene: TRBV4-1
CDR3 protein: CASSPYGASGLGEQFF; CDR3 DNA: TGTGCCAGCAGTCCCTATGGGGCCTCGGGTTTGGGTGAGCAGTTCTTC; CDR3 length: 16; J gene: TRBJ2-1; D gene: .; clone size: .; V gene: TRBV25-1
CDR3 protein: CASSLDQGHAFEEYF; CDR3 DNA: TGTGCCAGCAGCTTAGATCAGGGGCATGCTTTCGAGGAGTACTTC; CDR3 length: 15; J gene: TRBJ2-7; D gene: .; clone size: once; V gene: TRBV11-2
CDR3 protein: CASSRQPDYGYTF; CDR3 DNA: TGCGCCAGCAGCCGACAACCGGACTATGGCTACACCTTC; CDR3 length: 13; J gene: TRBJ1-2; D gene: .; clone size: .; V gene: TRBV10-1
CDR3 protein: CASRRVVGGRWANVLTF; CDR3 DNA: TGTGCCAGTAGACGGGTAGTGGGAGGGCGTTGGGCCAACGTCCTGACTTTC; CDR3 length: 17; J gene: TRBJ2-6; D gene: TRBD2; clone size: .; V gene: TRBV19
CDR3 protein: CASSSAGLPYEQYF; CDR3 DNA: TGTGCCAGCAGTTCGGCAGGTCTCCCCTACGAGCAGTACTTC; CDR3 length: 14; J gene: TRBJ2-7; D gene: .; clone size: .; V gene: TRBV27
CDR3 protein: CASRDWTGGYEQYF; CDR3 DNA: TGTGCCAGCAGAGACTGGACAGGGGGCTACGAGCAGTACTTC; CDR3 length: 14; J gene: TRBJ2-7; D gene: TRBD1; clone size: .; V gene: TRBV6-1
CDR3 protein: CASSDSSRGIIRYTF; CDR3 DNA: TGTGCCAGCAGTGACTCGAGTCGAGGGATTATCCGCTACACCTTC; CDR3 length: 15; J gene: TRBJ1-2; D gene: .; clone size: .; V gene: TRBV6-4
CDR3 protein: CASIGRLNTEAFF; CDR3 DNA: TGTGCCAGCATCGGACGGCTGAACACTGAAGCTTTCTTT; CDR3 length: 13; J gene: TRBJ1-1; D gene: .; clone size: .; V gene: TRBV25-1
CDR3 protein: CASSRDRGQNTQYF; CDR3 DNA: TGTGCCAGTAGTAGGGACAGGGGGCAAAATACGCAGTATTTT; CDR3 length: 14; J gene: TRBJ2-3; D gene: TRBD1; clone size: .; V gene: TRBV19
CDR3 protein: CASSEYPSPGGYTF; CDR3 DNA: TGTGCCAGCAGTGAGTACCCGTCTCCGGGGGGCTACACCTTC; CDR3 length: 14; J gene: TRBJ1-2; D gene: .; clone size: .; V gene: TRBV2
CDR3 protein: CASSGTSGRGTDTQYF; CDR3 DNA: TGTGCCAGCAGCGGGACTAGCGGGAGGGGAACAGATACGCAGTATTTT; CDR3 length: 16; J gene: TRBJ2-3; D gene: TRBD2; clone size: .; V gene: TRBV2
CDR3 protein: CASSQGLAGGPDTQYF; CDR3 DNA: TGCGCCAGCAGCCAGGGACTAGCGGGAGGGCCAGATACGCAGTATTTT; CDR3 length: 16; J gene: TRBJ2-3; D gene: TRBD2; clone size: .; V gene: TRBV10-2
CDR3 protein: CASSQSSGSGNQPQHF; CDR3 DNA: TGCGCCAGCAGTCAATCGTCAGGGTCGGGCAATCAGCCCCAGCATTTT; CDR3 length: 16; J gene: TRBJ1-5; D gene: .; clone size: .; V gene: TRBV23-1
CDR3 protein: CASSLGLAATDTQYF; CDR3 DNA: TGTGCCAGCAGCCTTGGACTAGCGGCCACAGATACGCAGTATTTT; CDR3 length: 15; J gene: TRBJ2-3; D gene: TRBD2; clone size: .; V gene: TRBV5-4
CDR3 protein: CASSLTLAGYNEQFF; CDR3 DNA: TGTGCCAGCAGCTTAACCCTAGCGGGATACAATGAGCAGTTCTTC; CDR3 length: 15; J gene: TRBJ2-1; D gene: TRBD2; clone size: .; V gene: TRBV11-3
CDR3 protein: CASSELMGPFF; CDR3 DNA: TGTGCCAGCAGTGAACTAATGGGACCTTTCTTT; CDR3 length: 11; J gene: TRBJ1-1; D gene: .; clone size: .; V gene: TRBV6-1
CDR3 protein: CASSLVRETQYF; CDR3 DNA: TGTGCCAGCAGCTTAGTGAGAGAGACCCAGTACTTC; CDR3 length: 12; J gene: TRBJ2-5; D gene: .; clone size: .; V gene: TRBV7-2
CDR3 protein: CSVEVGGFKGYGYTF; CDR3 DNA: TGCAGCGTTGAAGTCGGAGGCTTTAAGGGCTATGGCTACACCTTC; CDR3 length: 15; J gene: TRBJ1-2; D gene: .; clone size: .; V gene: TRBV29-1
CDR3 protein: CASSSGTSSYNEQFF; CDR3 DNA: TGTGCCAGCAGCTCCGGGACTAGCTCCTACAATGAGCAGTTCTTC; CDR3 length: 15; J gene: TRBJ2-1; D gene: TRBD2; clone size: .; V gene: TRBV7-9
CDR3 protein: CAWSEFGRAGNQPQHF; CDR3 DNA: TGTGCCTGGAGTGAATTTGGCAGGGCGGGCAATCAGCCCCAGCATTTT; CDR3 length: 16; J gene: TRBJ1-5; D gene: .; clone size: .; V gene: TRBV30
CDR3 protein: CAIRNSGRVPSEQFF; CDR3 DNA: TGTGCCATCAGGAATAGCGGGAGGGTCCCCTCGGAGCAGTTCTTC; CDR3 length: 15; J gene: TRBJ2-1; D gene: TRBD2; clone size: .; V gene: TRBV10-3
CDR3 protein: CASSTRTGPTEAFF; CDR3 DNA: TGTGCCAGCTCAACTCGGACAGGGCCAACTGAAGCTTTCTTT; CDR3 length: 14; J gene: TRBJ1-1; D gene: TRBD1; clone size: .; V gene: TRBV18
CDR3 protein: CASGAGNSKNIQYF; CDR3 DNA: TGTGCTAGTGGTGCTGGGAACTCCAAAAACATTCAGTACTTC; CDR3 length: 14; J gene: TRBJ2-4; D gene: .; clone size: .; V gene: TRBV12-5